The entry below gives a single T cell receptor (beta chain) sequence along with its context. Antigen specificity is unknown. This entry belongs to a study of cytomegalovirus exposure and HLA in healthy donors. The V gene's germline CDR1 is SGDLS and CDR2 YYNGEE. CDR3 length: 11 amino acids. The germline V and J ends were trimmed by 7 bases and 4 bases, with 6 bases remaining between them. PCR used 60 Vbeta primers and 13 Jbeta primers. Using immunoSEQ multiplex PCR, the repertoire was profiled, and TCRdb retains in-frame clones only, with some absent. The sample's table shows 50,000 to 60,000 clones. Study-level points and caveats: In a later analysis, HLA-associated beta chains showed higher expansion and lower generation probabilities than comparable chains. After further analysis at a later stage, 15,000 to 20,000 TCR beta sequences were associated with HLA alleles at 0.05 false discovery rate. The majority of TCR sequences were rare, yet some public TCRs appeared in many donors.

The sequence derives from a woman between 50 and 59 years old in good health and CMV-seropositive. This chain joins TRBV9 and TRBJ2-1, with D unresolved. The sample consisted of PBMCs. Written as DNA, the CDR3 is TGTGCCAGCTCCAATTACAATGAGCAGTTCTTC. As protein: CASSNYNEQFF.